This T cell receptor (beta chain) was documented in a study of blood T cells in healthy people across ages. The amount of total RNA extracted per sample was at least 6 micrograms. Germline lookup yields CDR1 SGHTA and CDR2 FQGNSA. V was clipped by 5 bases and J by 1 base; unmatched bases: 3. This CDR3 comprises 16 residues. Using a J-beta primer mix together with a sample-barcoded 5' primer, a second PCR was run for roughly 7 to 11 cycles. TCRdb reprocessed the 5' RACE reads via MiXCR and lists one record per CDR3 protein. Of under 850,000 distinct CDR3 sequences listed, roughly 40% are singletons. This clonotype has a count of ten or more.

This TCR was sampled from a man younger than 35 in good health. This sequence joins TRBV7-2 and TRBJ2-3; 13 bases are a match to TRBD2. Sequencing was carried out using blood. CDR3 region: CASSTSGGGGTDTQYF. DNA of the CDR3: TGTGCCAGCAGCACTAGCGGGGGGGGCGGCACAGATACGCAGTATTTT.